A single sample gave rise to the 16 T cell receptor beta chains below, sequenced in a study of cytomegalovirus exposure and HLA in healthy donors. Using immunoSEQ multiplex PCR, the repertoire was profiled, and TCRdb retains in-frame clones only, with some absent. This table holds 90,000 to 150,000 clones, 85% found once. Sequencing input: PBMCs. Source of these receptors: a woman aged 25 to 39 in good health and CMV-seronegative.

The chain recombines TRBV11-1 with TRBJ2-7; D unclear. The V end was cut by 5 bases, the J end by 2 bases, with 13 bases between. CDR3 size: 14 residues. Germline V gives CDR1 SGHAT, CDR2 FQDESV (reference sequence). Here the CDR3 DNA reads TGTGCCAGCAGCCCTATGGGCCCGACCTACGAGCAGTACTTC. This codes for CASSPMGPTYEQYF.

This clone has a single count. The V gene is TRBV7-8, the J gene TRBJ2-3; TRBD1 matches 7 bases. J was trimmed by 3 bases and V by 4 bases; bases with no gene match: 10. The CDR3 contains 16 residues. Germline values: CDR1 SGHVS, CDR2 FQNEAQ. CDR3 nucleotide sequence: TGTGCCAGCAGCTCCCGGACAGGTTCATGGACAGATACGCAGTATTTT. Translated: CASSSRTGSWTDTQYF.

This clone has a count of ten or more. This chain links TRBV5-5 with TRBJ2-1; D is perhaps TRBD2 (5 bases). Trimming cost V 4 bases and J 10 bases, with 12 bases left between them. This CDR3 contains 12 residues. CDR1 is SGHKS and CDR2 is YYEKEE in the germline V gene (reference sequence). The CDR3, as DNA: TGTGCCAGCAGCCCCGGACTGGCAGAGCAGTTCTTC. This encodes CASSPGLAEQFF.

The chain is built from TRBV30 and TRBJ1-2, with TRBD1 identical over 10 bases. The CDR3 is made up of 15 amino acids. Unmatched junction bases numbered 7, after V lost 4 bases and J lost 2 bases. Per the germline V gene, CDR1 is GTSNPN and CDR2 is SVGIG (reference sequence). The CDR3 is CAWNSRDRGNYGYTF. The CDR3 DNA sequence: TGTGCCTGGAACTCCCGGGACAGGGGAAACTATGGCTACACCTTC.

V and J are TRBV7-2 and TRBJ1-2; TRBD1 matches 7 bases. The CDR3 is 16 residues long. Germline loops: CDR1 SGHTA, CDR2 FQGNSA. V lost 1 base to trimming and J lost 5 bases; unmatched junction nucleotides: 10. The chain's CDR3 is CASSLGHPGQLYGYTF. The CDR3, as DNA: TGTGCCAGCAGCTTAGGGCACCCGGGACAGCTTTATGGCTACACCTTC.

The chain recombines TRBV6-6 with TRBJ2-5; D gene ambiguous. V was shortened by 0 bases and J by 5 bases, with 4 bases between the two germline ends. CDR1 is MNHNY and CDR2 is SVGAGI in the germline V gene (reference sequence). The CDR3 totals 12 residues. This chain's CDR3 is CASSYSRETQYF. The CDR3 bases are TGTGCCAGCAGTTACTCTCGGGAGACCCAGTACTTC.

The J gene is TRBJ2-4, the V gene TRBV30, with TRBD2 identical over 13 bases. Germline-derived CDR1 and CDR2 are GTSNPN and SVGIG (reference sequence). The ends lost 0 bases at V and 1 base at J; junction bases unmatched: 6. There are 18 residues in the CDR3. Here the CDR3 DNA reads TGTGCCTGGAGTGTACTAGCGGGGGGGCAGAGGGCCAAAAACATTCAGTACTTC. Translated: CAWSVLAGGQRAKNIQYF.

Note on this clone: Other DNA sequences within the sample encode an identical CDR3. The rearrangement uses TRBV5-6 and TRBJ2-2; TRBD1 matches at 8 bases. Germline values: CDR1 SGHDT, CDR2 YYEEEE. The CDR3 totals 14 residues. Trimming removed 7 bases from V and 2 bases from J; junction bases left unmatched: 4. CDR3 nucleotides: TGTGCCAGCTGTCAGGGGGCTAACACCGGGGAGCTGTTTTTT. It is translated as CASCQGANTGELFF.

The chain is built from TRBV7-2 and TRBJ1-6; the D gene is possibly TRBD1 (5 bases). Trimming cost V 3 bases and J 8 bases, with 14 bases left between them. Germline CDR1 is SGHTA and CDR2 is FQGNSA. The CDR3 consists of 15 residues. The CDR3 DNA sequence: TGTGCCAGCAGCTTCTGGAGGGGACTAGATTCACCCCTCCACTTT. Amino acid sequence: CASSFWRGLDSPLHF.

V and J are TRBV2 and TRBJ2-3; 9 nucleotides match TRBD2. Per germline, CDR1 SNHLY and CDR2 FYNNEI. V shed 6 bases and J 2 bases; nucleotides not matched to a gene: 6. The CDR3 loop spans 15 amino acids. In DNA, the CDR3 is TGTGCCAGCAGGGCGGGGGGGCAGATCACAGATACGCAGTATTTT. Amino acids: CASRAGGQITDTQYF. Together with reference TRBV2 and TRBJ2-3, the CDR3 gives the full variable domain: EPEVTQTPSHQVTQMGQEVILRCVPISNHLYFYWYRQILGQKVEFLVSFYNNEISEKSEIFDDQFSVERPDGSNFTLKIRSTKLEDSAMYFCASRAGGQITDTQYFGPGTRLTVL.

The chain employs TRBV7-2 and TRBJ2-4; 9 bases are shared with TRBD2. This CDR3 is built from 15 residues. V shed 5 bases and J 3 bases; nucleotides not matched to a gene: 5. Germline V gene sequence: CDR1 SGHTA, CDR2 FQGNSA. The CDR3 spells CASSRETSGKNIQYF. The CDR3 DNA is TGTGCCAGCAGCCGTGAGACTAGCGGCAAAAACATTCAGTACTTC.

The chain uses TRBV6-5 and TRBJ2-2; 7 bases line up with TRBD1. CDR3 length: 13 residues. Trimming removed 5 bases from V and 5 bases from J; junction bases left unmatched: 2. The V gene's germline CDR1 is MNHEY and CDR2 SVGAGI. CDR3 DNA sequence: TGTGCCAGCAGTATACAGGGGACCGGGGAGCTGTTTTTT. Protein: CASSIQGTGELFF.

This clone was detected a few times. V is TRBV7-3 and J is TRBJ1-6; no firm D call. The V and J ends lost 3 bases and 10 bases respectively, with 16 bases between them. The CDR3 has 15 residues. Germline V gives CDR1 SGHTA, CDR2 FQGTGA. The CDR3 DNA reads TGTGCCAGCAGCTTTAGGCCGGGAGCAGGATCACCCCTCCACTTT. This gives the protein CASSFRPGAGSPLHF.

This clone was seen only once. The V gene is TRBV5-4, the J gene TRBJ2-7; 10 nucleotides match TRBD2. The germline V gene encodes CDR1 SGHNT and CDR2 YYREEE (reference sequence). The CDR3 loop spans 17 amino acids. Trimming at V came to 2 bases and at J to 2 bases, leaving 10 bases not matched to a gene. The CDR3 region has the DNA TGTGCCAGCAGCTTTTTGGCTAGCGGGGGTGGAGCCTACGAGCAGTACTTC. Its translation is CASSFLASGGGAYEQYF.

The chain is built from TRBV11-3 and TRBJ2-3; 8 bases are shared with TRBD2. Germline V CDR1 and CDR2: SGHNT, YENEEA. This CDR3 comprises 16 residues. Trimming at V came to 0 bases and at J to 5 bases, leaving 7 bases not matched to a gene. The CDR3 sequence is CASSLDLAGGGDTQYF. The CDR3 region has the DNA TGTGCCAGCAGCTTAGATCTTGCGGGGGGAGGAGATACGCAGTATTTT.

This chain joins TRBV18 and TRBJ1-1; D may be TRBD1 (5 bases). Germline-derived CDR1 and CDR2 are KGHSH and LQKENI. Trimming cost V 5 bases and J 2 bases, with 9 bases left between them. The CDR3 sequence is 13 residues long. As DNA, the CDR3 is TGTGCCAGCTCAATGGGGGGAAACACTGAAGCTTTCTTT. This codes for CASSMGGNTEAFF.